This T cell receptor (beta chain) is drawn from a study of OX40 agonist ivuxolimab in advanced cancers. About the study: Of the participants, over 30% had some prior anti-PD-1, anti-PD-L1 or anti-CTLA-4 therapy, which was allowed.

Germline V gene sequence: CDR1 SEHNR, CDR2 FQNEAQ (reference sequence). The trim removed 5 bases at V and 6 bases at J, leaving 5 bases unmatched. This CDR3 comprises 15 residues. Patients were excluded for autoimmune disease history or systemic immunosuppression. TCRdb keeps only in-frame clones here, not all; method: immunoSEQ multiplex PCR. Of about 46,000 clones listed, around 91% are singletons. The specimen was CD4+ or CD8+ T cells sorted from blood, collected in a trial of the OX40 agonist ivuxolimab. This chain links TRBV7-9 with TRBJ2-3, with 13 bases identical to TRBD2. This TCR derives from an adult with an advanced solid tumor such as melanoma, head and neck, liver or kidney cancer. The CDR3 DNA reads TGTGCCAGCAGCGTAACTAGCGGGAGGGTGGATACGCAGTATTTT. This encodes CASSVTSGRVDTQYF.